Listed here are 20 T cell receptor beta chains from one sample, sequenced in a study of a mutant IDH1 vaccine in newly diagnosed glioma. No antigen has been identified for these receptors. Time point specified: week 35, safety follow-up. What each vaccine dose contained was 300 ug of mutant IDH1 20-mer peptide, accompanied by topical imiquimod. Some clones are missing from TCRdb's copy, which holds only in-frame ones; the method was immunoSEQ multiplex PCR. This table holds over 45,000 clones, roughly 92% found once. The sequenced sample was PBMCs, obtained from a glioma patient whose treatment included an IDH1 peptide vaccine. The receptors come from a man aged 50 to 60 with glioma.

The V and J genes are TRBV11-2 and TRBJ1-4; D gene ambiguous. Germline CDR1 SGHAT, CDR2 FQNNGV. The germline V and J ends were trimmed by 1 base and 3 bases, with 6 bases remaining between them. This CDR3 spans 14 amino acids. In nucleotides, the CDR3 is TGTGCCAGCAGCTTAGGGCTGTCTAATGAAAAACTGTTTTTT. Translating it yields CASSLGLSNEKLFF.

The V and J genes are TRBV9 and TRBJ1-1; the D gene is possibly TRBD1 (5 bases). Germline loops: CDR1 SGDLS, CDR2 YYNGEE. V was pared by 0 bases and J by 4 bases, with 13 bases between. The CDR3 consists of 15 residues. This CDR3 is CASSVGPRVGTEAFF. The DNA for the CDR3 is TGTGCCAGCAGCGTAGGCCCCAGGGTGGGCACTGAAGCTTTCTTT.

This rearrangement joins TRBV25-1 to TRBJ2-7; 9 bases map to TRBD2. This CDR3 comprises 15 residues. The J segment lost 4 bases and the V segment lost 1 base, leaving 5 bases of the junction unmatched. CDR1 is MGHDK and CDR2 is SYGVNS in the germline V gene. CDR3 DNA: TGTGCCAGCAGTGAATCCGGTAGCGGGAGTTACGAGCAGTACTTC. Amino acids: CASSESGSGSYEQYF.

The rearrangement links TRBV4-1 to TRBJ1-3; no reliable D call. V lost 7 bases and J 1 base, leaving 14 bases between the germline ends. CDR1 and CDR2 from the germline V gene are MGHRA and YSYEKL. CDR3 length equals 15 residues. For the CDR3, the DNA is TGCGCCAGCACATCCACCCCTGGATCTGGAAACACCATATATTTT. Translated, it gives CASTSTPGSGNTIYF.

This clone has a single count. The chain has TRBV19 and TRBJ1-1, with 9 nucleotides matching TRBD1. V dropped 5 bases and J dropped 3; count of bases not matched to a gene: 7. The CDR3 sequence is 15 residues long. Per germline, CDR1 LNHDA and CDR2 SQIVND (reference sequence). The CDR3 reads CASSYDRGLYTEAFF. The DNA for the CDR3 is TGTGCCAGTAGTTATGACAGGGGGTTATACACTGAAGCTTTCTTT.

The rearrangement joins TRBV7-8 to TRBJ1-1, with D possibly being TRBD1 (6 bases). Germline V lookup: CDR1 SGHVS, CDR2 FQNEAQ. V was shortened by 1 base and J by 4 bases, with 13 bases between the two germline ends. The length of the CDR3 is 15 residues. In DNA form, the CDR3 reads TGTGCCAGCAGCTTAGGAGGGGGGGCTCGCACTGAAGCTTTCTTT. Encoded protein: CASSLGGGARTEAFF.

The rearrangement uses TRBV5-4 and TRBJ1-1; D is unresolved. From germline, CDR1 is SGHNT and CDR2 YYREEE (reference sequence). The CDR3 spans 11 residues. The CDR3 DNA is TGTGCGATGAGGAGGAACACTGAAGCTTTCTTT. Its protein is CAMRRNTEAFF.

This chain uses TRBV9 with TRBJ2-1; no clear D gene. The CDR3 is made up of 14 amino acids. Germline V lookup: CDR1 SGDLS, CDR2 YYNGEE. V lost 0 bases, J lost 5 bases, and 9 bases lay in between. The CDR3 nucleotides read TGTGCCAGCAGCGTAGAAGCCAAGAACAATGAGCAGTTCTTC. Translated, it gives CASSVEAKNNEQFF.

The chain joins TRBV2 to TRBJ2-5; 9 nucleotides agree with TRBD2. This CDR3 is built from 15 residues. Germline-derived CDR1 and CDR2 are SNHLY and FYNNEI. J was trimmed by 11 bases and V by 1 base; bases with no gene match: 11. CDR3 region: CASSEEQTSGDEQYF. For the CDR3, the DNA is TGTGCCAGCAGTGAAGAGCAGACTAGCGGAGATGAGCAGTACTTC.

The gene calls are TRBV6-1 and TRBJ1-4, with D tentatively TRBD1 (5 bases). V shed 6 bases and J shed 3 bases, with 11 bases lying between them. Germline lookup yields CDR1 MNHNS and CDR2 SASEGT. The CDR3 covers 14 residues. The CDR3 loop reads CASSLGVANEKLFF. CDR3 sequence (DNA): TGTGCCAGCAGCTTAGGGGTAGCTAATGAAAAACTGTTTTTT.

The genes are TRBV5-6 and TRBJ2-7; 7 bases align to TRBD2. The J segment lost 1 base and the V segment lost 2 bases, leaving 6 bases of the junction unmatched. CDR3 length: 15 residues. From germline, CDR1 is SGHDT and CDR2 YYEEEE. CDR3 amino acids: CASSLNGLGSYEQYF. CDR3 DNA: TGTGCCAGCAGCTTAAACGGACTAGGTTCCTACGAGCAGTACTTC.

V usage is TRBV27 and J usage is TRBJ1-4; D is unresolved. The CDR3 is 15 amino acids. Germline assignment: CDR1 MNHEY and CDR2 SMNVEV (reference sequence). V was cut by 10 bases and J by 4 bases, with 19 bases left in between. Here the CDR3 DNA reads TGTGCCACCCAGCCGAGAGGGTTTGGTAATGAAAAACTGTTTTTT. Protein: CATQPRGFGNEKLFF.

This clone came up once. The chain joins TRBV19 to TRBJ1-5; no firm D call. The germline V gene encodes CDR1 LNHDA and CDR2 SQIVND (reference sequence). The V and J ends lost 1 base and 0 bases respectively, with 10 bases between them. This CDR3 has 16 amino acids. The CDR3, as DNA: TGTGCCAGTAGTATAGGGGCAGTTTATAGCAATCAGCCCCAGCATTTT. Its protein is CASSIGAVYSNQPQHF.

The chain employs TRBV10-3 and TRBJ1-2, with 8 bases fitting TRBD1. The length of the CDR3 is 12 residues. CDR1 ENHRY and CDR2 SYGVKD come from the germline V gene. V gave up 10 bases and J gave up 3 bases; unmatched junction bases: 4. In DNA, the CDR3 is TGTGCCACCAGGACAGGGCACTATGGCTACACCTTC. It is translated as CATRTGHYGYTF.

The chain carries TRBV29-1 and TRBJ1-2, with D unresolved. The V and J ends lost 4 bases and 1 base respectively, with 7 bases between them. The CDR3 extends over 12 amino acids. Germline values: CDR1 SQVTM, CDR2 ANQGSEA. CDR3 sequence: CSVGTSNYGYTF. The DNA of the CDR3 is TGCAGCGTTGGCACGAGTAACTATGGCTACACCTTC.

J is TRBJ1-2 and V is TRBV28; possibly TRBD1 for D (5 bases). Trimming shortened V by 3 bases and J by 2 bases, and 13 bases separated the two germline ends. Germline lookup yields CDR1 MDHEN and CDR2 SYDVKM. This CDR3 has 15 residues. CDR3 sequence (DNA): TGTGCCAGCAGTTTTTCTGGGGCTCTGAACTATGGCTACACCTTC. Translating gives CASSFSGALNYGYTF.

V usage is TRBV10-1 and J usage is TRBJ2-7; a possible D gene is TRBD2 (5 bases). V lost 9 bases and J 6 bases, leaving 6 bases between the germline ends. Germline loops: CDR1 WNHNN, CDR2 SYGVQD (reference sequence). The CDR3 consists of 9 residues. The CDR3, as DNA: TGCGCCAGGGACTCCGAGCAGTACTTC. This gives the protein CARDSEQYF.

This chain joins TRBV27 and TRBJ1-5; D ambiguous. The CDR3 is 13 residues long. V lost 6 bases and J 0 bases, leaving 6 bases between the germline ends. Germline V CDR1 and CDR2: MNHEY, SMNVEV (reference sequence). The DNA for the CDR3 is TGTGCCAGCAGGACTTATAGCAATCAGCCCCAGCATTTT. It translates to CASRTYSNQPQHF.

This clone has just one count. The chain combines TRBV4-1 with TRBJ2-7; 7 bases map to TRBD2. Germline values: CDR1 MGHRA, CDR2 YSYEKL. This CDR3 is built from 15 residues. With 1 base clipped from V and 3 bases from J, the junction kept 6 bases outside the gene matches. CDR3 amino acids: CASSQVGREGYEQYF. The CDR3 DNA reads TGCGCCAGCAGCCAAGTGGGCAGGGAGGGCTACGAGCAGTACTTC.

This clone appeared once. This chain links TRBV21-1 with TRBJ1-1; no DNA check was done on the table's D call, TRBD1. TRBV21-1 is reported as a pseudogene. CDR3 length: 16 amino acids. CDR3 in amino acids: CASSRRWDRGGTEAFF. The CDR3 nucleotides are TGTGCCAGCAGCAGGAGGTGGGACAGGGGAGGGACTGAAGCTTTCTTT.